The T cell receptor beta chain described here comes from a study of cytomegalovirus exposure and HLA in healthy donors. This CDR3 is built from 17 residues. The J segment lost 7 bases and the V segment lost 1 base, leaving 13 bases of the junction unmatched. From germline, CDR1 is LGHNT and CDR2 FRNRAP. Each of the donors was a healthy bone marrow donor. 13 Jbeta primers and 60 Vbeta primers were used for the PCR. Produced via immunoSEQ multiplex PCR; TCRdb's table is partial and in-frame only. The sample lists about 94,000 clones; 50% to 75% were seen once. Study-wide results and caveats: While the bulk of TCR sequences proved rare, some public TCRs turned up in many donors. Analysis performed later found approximately 17,000 TCR beta sequences associated with HLA alleles at 0.05 false discovery rate.

Concerning this clone: No antigen is known for it.

The sample taken for sequencing was PBMCs. This TCR was sampled from a man aged 25-45 years in good health and CMV-seronegative. V gene TRBV12-5 combines with J gene TRBJ2-1, with 7 bases lining up with TRBD2. Here the CDR3 DNA reads TGTGCTAGTGGTTTGGCCAGACTCTCCAGCGGGGTAAATGAGCAGTTCTTC. Translating gives CASGLARLSSGVNEQFF.